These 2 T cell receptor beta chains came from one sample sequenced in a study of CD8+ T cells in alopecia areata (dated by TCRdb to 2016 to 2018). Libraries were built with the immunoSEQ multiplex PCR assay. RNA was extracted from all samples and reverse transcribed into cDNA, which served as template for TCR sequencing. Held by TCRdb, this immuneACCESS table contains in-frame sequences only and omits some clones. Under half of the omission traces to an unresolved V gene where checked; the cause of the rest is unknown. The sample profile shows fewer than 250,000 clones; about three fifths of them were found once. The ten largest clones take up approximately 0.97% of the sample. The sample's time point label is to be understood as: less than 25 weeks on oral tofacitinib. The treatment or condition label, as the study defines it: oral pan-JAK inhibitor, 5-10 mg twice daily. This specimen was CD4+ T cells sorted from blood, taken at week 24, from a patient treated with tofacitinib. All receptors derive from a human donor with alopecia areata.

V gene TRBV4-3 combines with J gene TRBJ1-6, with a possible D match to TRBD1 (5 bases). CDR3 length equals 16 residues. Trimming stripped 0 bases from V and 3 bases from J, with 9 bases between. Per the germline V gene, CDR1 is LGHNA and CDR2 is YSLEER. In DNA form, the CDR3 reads TGCGCCAGCAGCCAAGATTATCAGGGCTATAATTCACCCCTCCACTTT. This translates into CASSQDYQGYNSPLHF.

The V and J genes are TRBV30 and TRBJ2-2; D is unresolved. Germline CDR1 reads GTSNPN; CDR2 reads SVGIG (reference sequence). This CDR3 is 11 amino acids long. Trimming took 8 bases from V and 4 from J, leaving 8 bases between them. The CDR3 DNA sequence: TGTGCCAGTAGCCGCACCGGGGAGCTGTTTTTT. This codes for CASSRTGELFF. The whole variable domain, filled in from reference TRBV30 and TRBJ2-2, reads SQTIHQWPATLVQPVGSPLSLECTVEGTSNPNLYWYRQAAGRGLQLLFYSVGIGQISSEVPQNLSASRPQDRQFILSSKKLLLSDSGFYLCASSRTGELFFGEGSRLTVL.